This T cell receptor beta chain was documented in a study of spatial heterogeneity in lung cancer. Study overall: Detected sequences consistently included more beta-chain ones than alpha-chain ones. Study observations and caveats: Intratumoral expanded alpha and beta TCR counts were found to track tumor mutation counts.

The V and J ends lost 4 bases and 7 bases respectively, with 14 bases between them. CDR3 length: 13 residues. Time point reported: sample taken at primary tumor resection. Sequencing was performed on whole RNA extracted from tumor and nontumor lung tissue, or from frozen PBMC, and the material was left unsorted. This clonotype showed up many times. Its antigen is not identified. Each TCR cDNA molecule bore a unique molecular identifier. TCRdb re-derived calls from the 5' RACE reads in MiXCR, one entry per CDR3 protein. Of about 3,100 distinct CDR3 sequences in the sample, 10% to 15% were seen once. This TCR derives from a male donor with early-stage non-small cell lung cancer. The rearrangement joins TRBV12-3 or TRBV12-4 to TRBJ2-7; D is ambiguous. The sequenced sample was lung tumor tissue, obtained at surgery. CDR3 residues: CASSSVDQLEQYF. The CDR3 DNA reads as TGTGCCAGCAGTTCCGTCGACCAACTAGAGCAGTACTTC.